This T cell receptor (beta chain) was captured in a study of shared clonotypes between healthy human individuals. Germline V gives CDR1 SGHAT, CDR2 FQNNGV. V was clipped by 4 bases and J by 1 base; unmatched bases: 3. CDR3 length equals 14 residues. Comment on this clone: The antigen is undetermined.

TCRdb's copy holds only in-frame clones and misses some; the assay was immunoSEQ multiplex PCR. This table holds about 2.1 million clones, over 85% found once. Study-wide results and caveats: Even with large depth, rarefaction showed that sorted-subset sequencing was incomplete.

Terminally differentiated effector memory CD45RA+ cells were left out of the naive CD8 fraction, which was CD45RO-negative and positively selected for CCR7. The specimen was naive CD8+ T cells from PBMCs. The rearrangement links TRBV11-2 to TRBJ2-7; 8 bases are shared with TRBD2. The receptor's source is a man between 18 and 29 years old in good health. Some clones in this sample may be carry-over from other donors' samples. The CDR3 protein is CASSSAGGSYEQYF. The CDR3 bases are TGTGCCAGCAGCTCTGCGGGAGGTTCCTACGAGCAGTACTTC.